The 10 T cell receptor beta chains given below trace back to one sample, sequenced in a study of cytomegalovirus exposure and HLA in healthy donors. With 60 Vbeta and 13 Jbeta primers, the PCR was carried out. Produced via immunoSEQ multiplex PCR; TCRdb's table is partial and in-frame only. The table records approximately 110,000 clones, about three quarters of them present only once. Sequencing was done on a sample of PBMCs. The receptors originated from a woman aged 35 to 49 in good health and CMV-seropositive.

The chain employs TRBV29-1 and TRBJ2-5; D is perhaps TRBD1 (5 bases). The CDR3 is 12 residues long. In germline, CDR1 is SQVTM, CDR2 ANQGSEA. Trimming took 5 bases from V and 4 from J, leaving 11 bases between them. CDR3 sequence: CSVYRQSETQYF. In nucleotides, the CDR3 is TGCAGCGTTTATAGACAGTCAGAGACCCAGTACTTC.

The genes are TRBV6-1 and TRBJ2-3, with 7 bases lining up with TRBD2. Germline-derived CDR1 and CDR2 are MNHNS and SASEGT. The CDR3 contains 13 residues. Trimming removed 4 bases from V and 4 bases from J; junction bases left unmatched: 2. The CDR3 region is CASSGGRADTQYF. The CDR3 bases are TGTGCCAGCAGTGGAGGGAGGGCAGATACGCAGTATTTT.

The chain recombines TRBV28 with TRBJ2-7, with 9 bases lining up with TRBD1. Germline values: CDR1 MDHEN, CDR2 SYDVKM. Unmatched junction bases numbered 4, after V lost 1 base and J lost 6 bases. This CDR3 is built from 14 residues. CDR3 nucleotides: TGTGCCAGCAGTTTATACAGGGGGCAATTCGAGCAGTACTTC. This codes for CASSLYRGQFEQYF.

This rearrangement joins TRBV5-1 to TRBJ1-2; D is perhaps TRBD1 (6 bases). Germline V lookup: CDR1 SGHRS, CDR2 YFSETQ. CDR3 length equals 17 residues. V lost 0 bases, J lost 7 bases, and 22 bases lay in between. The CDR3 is CASSLAPRGGARGGYTF. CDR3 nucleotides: TGCGCCAGCAGCTTGGCCCCACGAGGGGGGGCGCGTGGTGGCTACACCTTC.

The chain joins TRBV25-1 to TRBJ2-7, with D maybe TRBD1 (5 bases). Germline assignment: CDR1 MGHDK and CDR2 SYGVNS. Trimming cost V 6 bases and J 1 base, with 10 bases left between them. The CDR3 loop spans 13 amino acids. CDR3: CASRETASYEQYF. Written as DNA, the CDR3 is TGTGCCAGCAGGGAGACAGCTTCCTACGAGCAGTACTTC.

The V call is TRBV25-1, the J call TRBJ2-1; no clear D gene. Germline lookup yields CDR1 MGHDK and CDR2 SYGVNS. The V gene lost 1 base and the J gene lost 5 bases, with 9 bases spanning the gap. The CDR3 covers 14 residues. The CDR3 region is CASSEFNYNNEQFF. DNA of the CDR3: TGTGCCAGCAGTGAATTTAACTATAACAATGAGCAGTTCTTC.

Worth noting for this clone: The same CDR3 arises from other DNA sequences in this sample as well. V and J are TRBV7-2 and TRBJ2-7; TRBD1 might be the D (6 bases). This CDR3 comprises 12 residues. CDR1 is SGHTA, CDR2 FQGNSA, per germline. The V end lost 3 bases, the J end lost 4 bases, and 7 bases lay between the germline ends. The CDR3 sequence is CASSLRGYEQYF. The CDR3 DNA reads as TGTGCCAGCAGCTTGAGGGGGTACGAGCAGTACTTC.

The CDR3 DNA reads TGTGCCAGCATTCAGACAGGTTTTCAAGAGACCCAGTACTTC. It codes for CASIQTGFQETQYF. V gene TRBV2 combines with J gene TRBJ2-5; the D gene is possibly TRBD1 (6 bases). The V end lost 7 bases, the J end lost 2 bases, and 14 bases lay between the germline ends. The CDR3 totals 14 residues. From germline, CDR1 is SNHLY and CDR2 FYNNEI.

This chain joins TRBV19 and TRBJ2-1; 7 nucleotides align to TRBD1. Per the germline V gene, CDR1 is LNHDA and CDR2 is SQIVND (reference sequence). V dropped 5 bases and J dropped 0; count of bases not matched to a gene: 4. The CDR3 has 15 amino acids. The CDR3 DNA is TGTGCCAGTAGTCGAGGGACAGCCTCCTACAATGAGCAGTTCTTC. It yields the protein CASSRGTASYNEQFF. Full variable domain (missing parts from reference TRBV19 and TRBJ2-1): DGGITQSPKYLFRKEGQNVTLSCEQNLNHDAMYWYRQDPGQGLRLIYYSQIVNDFQKGDIAEGYSVSREKKESFPLTVTSAQKNPTAFYLCASSRGTASYNEQFFGPGTRLTVL.

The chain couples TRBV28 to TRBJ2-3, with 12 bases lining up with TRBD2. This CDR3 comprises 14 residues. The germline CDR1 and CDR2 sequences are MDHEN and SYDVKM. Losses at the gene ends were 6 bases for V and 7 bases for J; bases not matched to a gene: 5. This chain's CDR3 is CASRASGGAYTQYF. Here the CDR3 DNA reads TGTGCCAGCAGAGCTAGCGGGGGGGCGTATACGCAGTATTTT.